This entry lists 4 T cell receptor beta chains sequenced from one sample in a study of OX40 agonist ivuxolimab in advanced cancers. Using immunoSEQ multiplex PCR, the repertoire was profiled, and TCRdb retains in-frame clones only, with some absent. The sample shows 90,000 to 100,000 clones, roughly nine tenths of them seen only once. This sample comprised CD4+ or CD8+ T cells sorted from blood, obtained in a trial of the OX40 agonist ivuxolimab. Receptors were obtained from an adult with an advanced solid tumor such as melanoma, head and neck, liver or kidney cancer.

The rearrangement uses TRBV23-1 and TRBJ1-5, with D possibly matching TRBD1 (5 bases). TRBV23-1 is filed as an ORF, its function uncertain. This CDR3 region has 17 residues. V was trimmed by 0 bases and J by 4 bases, leaving 16 bases between them. CDR3 amino acids: CASSQSGLARGNQPQHF. CDR3 DNA sequence: TGCGCCAGCAGTCAATCGGGGCTAGCACGGGGGAATCAGCCCCAGCATTTT.

The J gene is TRBJ1-5, the V gene TRBV5-8; D gene uncertain. Per germline, CDR1 SGHTS and CDR2 YDEGEE. CDR3 size: 13 residues. V was pared by 3 bases and J by 4 bases, with 8 bases between. CDR3 coding DNA: TGTGCCAGCAGCTCAACGGCTAATCAGCCCCAGCATTTT. It is translated as CASSSTANQPQHF.

V and J are TRBV18 and TRBJ2-7; 8 nucleotides match TRBD2. Trimming removed 4 bases from V and 7 bases from J; junction bases left unmatched: 15. CDR3 length: 16 residues. In germline, CDR1 is KGHSH, CDR2 LQKENI. The CDR3 DNA is TGTGCCAGCTCACTTGGGAGCGGGAGAGGGGCCCGGGAGCAGTACGTC. Translation gives CASSLGSGRGAREQYV.

This clone was detected once. The V and J genes are TRBV5-1 and TRBJ2-1; 8 bases fit TRBD2. The V gene end was trimmed by 4 bases and the J gene end by 4 bases; junction bases not matched to a gene: 7. Germline assignment: CDR1 SGHRS and CDR2 YFSETQ. This CDR3 is built from 15 residues. Written as DNA, the CDR3 is TGCGCCAGCAGCCATCAGCGGGAGTCTTACAATGAGCAGTTCTTC. Encoded protein: CASSHQRESYNEQFF.